What follows are 20 T cell receptor beta chains derived from one specimen sequenced in a study of blood T cell repertoires in COVID-19 (dated by TCRdb to the early 2020s). Library construction relied on the immunoSEQ multiplex PCR assay. TCRdb provides this immuneACCESS table in a form limited to in-frame rearrangements. Some clones are lacking; in checked studies, under half of them reflect an unresolved V gene, and why the rest are absent is not known. The sample has fewer than 75,000 clones on record, approximately 75% of them singletons. The ten largest clones add up to roughly 6.3% of the sample. Sequenced input: peripheral blood. All receptors come from a woman aged 55-69 years with acute or convalescent COVID-19.

The V gene is TRBV6-6, the J gene TRBJ1-1; 8 bases are a match to TRBD1. Per germline, CDR1 MNHNY and CDR2 SVGAGI (reference sequence). The CDR3 spans 15 residues. The V gene end was trimmed by 6 bases and the J gene end by 1 base; junction bases not matched to a gene: 7. As DNA, the CDR3 is TGTGCCAGCAGGGATGGGACAGGATCGAACACTGAAGCTTTCTTT. Translation gives CASRDGTGSNTEAFF.

The rearrangement joins TRBV7-9 to TRBJ1-4; 7 bases match TRBD1. There are 14 residues in the CDR3. Trimming at V came to 5 bases and at J to 4 bases, leaving 4 bases not matched to a gene. Germline V gene lookup returns CDR1 SEHNR and CDR2 FQNEAQ (reference sequence). This chain's CDR3 is CASSLGQLNEKLFF. DNA of the CDR3: TGTGCCAGCAGCCTGGGACAGCTTAATGAAAAACTGTTTTTT. Combining the CDR3 with reference TRBV7-9 and TRBJ1-4 gives the whole variable domain DTGVSQNPRHKITKRGQNVTFRCDPISEHNRLYWYRQTLGQGPEFLTYFQNEAQLEKSRLLSDRFSAERPKGSFSTLEIQRTEQGDSAMYLCASSLGQLNEKLFFGSGTQLSVL.

The rearrangement joins TRBV5-1 to TRBJ1-1; 8 nucleotides agree with TRBD1. Per the germline V gene, CDR1 is SGHRS and CDR2 is YFSETQ. The CDR3 loop spans 16 amino acids. The V segment lost 0 bases and the J segment 4 bases; nucleotides outside the gene matches: 8. As DNA, the CDR3 is TGCGCCAGCAGCTTGGCACCCACAGGGGGGGGCACTGAAGCTTTCTTT. Translating gives CASSLAPTGGGTEAFF.

V usage is TRBV5-1 and J usage is TRBJ1-1; 7 bases fit TRBD1. The germline V gene encodes CDR1 SGHRS and CDR2 YFSETQ. CDR3 length: 14 residues. V shed 3 bases and J 0 bases; nucleotides not matched to a gene: 2. CDR3 sequence: CASSSTGLNTEAFF. The CDR3 coding sequence is TGCGCCAGCAGCTCGACAGGGTTGAACACTGAAGCTTTCTTT.

V is TRBV6-2 or TRBV6-3 and J is TRBJ1-2; 7 nucleotides agree with TRBD1. CDR1 is MNHEY, CDR2 SVGEGT, per germline. The CDR3 has 15 residues. V was clipped by 2 bases and J by 7 bases; unmatched bases: 10. The CDR3 DNA sequence: TGTGCCAGCAGTTACGGATCGGGACAGAACATTGGCTACACCTTC. This gives the protein CASSYGSGQNIGYTF.

The chain's CDR3 is CASGGGGPSDGYTF. The CDR3 DNA follows: TGTGCCAGTGGGGGCGGTGGCCCTTCGGACGGCTACACCTTC. The genes are TRBV6-5 and TRBJ1-2; D is possibly TRBD1 (6 bases). The CDR3 length is 14 residues. Looked up from germline, CDR1 is MNHEY and CDR2 is SVGAGI. V was clipped by 9 bases and J by 8 bases, with 22 bases between them.

This clone was observed many times. This sequence joins TRBV7-8 and TRBJ1-2; tentative D call: TRBD1 (6 bases). The CDR3 totals 11 residues. Germline V gene data show CDR1 as SGHVS and CDR2 as FQNEAQ. Trimming removed 4 bases at V and 8 bases at J, with 8 bases between. The DNA of the CDR3 is TGTGCCAGCAGCTCGACAGGCGGCTACACCTTC. Its translation is CASSSTGGYTF.

V and J are TRBV6-5 and TRBJ1-1; D possibly corresponds to TRBD1 (5 bases). Trimming took off 8 bases at V and 4 bases at J, with 11 bases between the two ends. The CDR3 has 12 amino acids. Germline V gene data show CDR1 as MNHEY and CDR2 as SVGAGI. The CDR3 loop reads CASPDRGTEAFF. CDR3 nucleotide sequence: TGTGCCAGCCCAGACAGAGGCACTGAAGCTTTCTTT.

CDR3 nucleotides: TGTGCCATCAGGGGGGGTGTCACAGATACGCAGTATTTT. Protein sequence: CAIRGGVTDTQYF. The chain employs TRBV10-3 and TRBJ2-3; maybe TRBD2 (6 bases). Trimming cost V 6 bases and J 2 bases, with 9 bases left between them. The germline V gene has CDR1 ENHRY and CDR2 SYGVKD. This CDR3 region has 13 residues.

As to this clone: The junction differs from germline at one of its ends, possibly a read error. The chain joins TRBV10-3 to TRBJ2-7; 11 bases align to TRBD2. Germline CDR1 reads ENHRY; CDR2 reads SYGVKD. This CDR3 is built from 15 residues. The CDR3, as DNA: TGTGCCATCAGTGAGTCCCAGCTAGCGGGGGGCGAGGAGTACTTC. Residues: CAISESQLAGGEEYF.

The chain has TRBV28 and TRBJ1-6, with D perhaps TRBD1 (6 bases). CDR3 length: 12 residues. Germline V lookup: CDR1 MDHEN, CDR2 SYDVKM. Trimming took off 5 bases at V and 13 bases at J, with 12 bases between the two ends. The CDR3 DNA sequence: TGTGCCAGCAGTCTCGGGACAAATCCCCTCCACTTT. Residues: CASSLGTNPLHF.

The rearrangement uses TRBV14 and TRBJ1-2; 8 bases map to TRBD1. CDR3 length equals 14 residues. The ends lost 5 bases at V and 6 bases at J; junction bases unmatched: 8. Germline CDR1 and CDR2: SGHDN and FVKESK. CDR3 in DNA: TGTGCCAGCAGCGTTGTCAGGGGGCTTGATGGCTACACCTTC. It specifies CASSVVRGLDGYTF.

This chain joins TRBV5-1 and TRBJ2-6; D might be TRBD1 (5 bases). Trimming stripped 3 bases from V and 4 bases from J, with 11 bases between. The CDR3 loop spans 15 amino acids. CDR1 and CDR2 from the germline V gene are SGHRS and YFSETQ. The CDR3, as DNA: TGCGCCAGCAGCTCCACAGGATCCGGGGCCAACGTCCTGACTTTC. This codes for CASSSTGSGANVLTF.

V usage is TRBV9 and J usage is TRBJ1-2; the D is unclear. Germline CDR1 SGDLS, CDR2 YYNGEE. Trimming cost V 0 bases and J 6 bases, with 9 bases left between them. This CDR3 comprises 13 residues. In DNA form, the CDR3 reads TGTGCCAGCAGCGTAGGCACACAAGATGGCTACACCTTC. Translation: CASSVGTQDGYTF.

The chain combines TRBV11-2 with TRBJ1-2; D unclear. Germline V gives CDR1 SGHAT, CDR2 FQNNGV. The CDR3 runs 12 residues. V gave up 4 bases and J gave up 4 bases, with 7 bases separating them. The CDR3, as DNA: TGTGCCAGCAGCTCCGAGAGCTATGGCTACACCTTC. It translates to CASSSESYGYTF.

CDR3 protein: CASILSRGATNEKLFF. The CDR3 nucleotides read TGTGCCAGCATTCTGAGCCGGGGTGCCACTAATGAAAAACTGTTTTTT. J is TRBJ1-4 and V is TRBV7-9, with no clear D. The CDR3 is 16 amino acids. Germline V lookup: CDR1 SEHNR, CDR2 FQNEAQ (reference sequence). The ends were cut back, 7 bases at V and 2 bases at J, with 17 bases in the middle.

The V and J genes are TRBV12-3 or TRBV12-4 and TRBJ1-2; unclear D gene. This CDR3 spans 12 amino acids. Trimming took 4 bases from V and 8 from J, leaving 11 bases between them. The CDR3, as DNA: TGTGCCAGCAGTTCTGCGACGGGGGGCTACACCTTC. Residues: CASSSATGGYTF.

A single count supports this clone. The V call is TRBV29-1, the J call TRBJ1-1; D is uncertain. Germline values: CDR1 SQVTM, CDR2 ANQGSEA. V was shortened by 6 bases and J by 3 bases, with 17 bases between the two germline ends. CDR3 length: 14 residues. The CDR3 sequence: CSVLAFFPDTEAFF. For the CDR3, the DNA is TGCAGCGTCCTTGCCTTCTTCCCAGACACTGAAGCTTTCTTT.

This clone was detected only a few times. CDR3 amino acids: CASSLEGVYNSPLHF. The CDR3 nucleotides are TGCGCCAGCAGCTTAGAGGGGGTCTATAATTCACCCCTCCACTTT. This sequence joins TRBV5-1 and TRBJ1-6, with a tentative D call TRBD1 (6 bases). Germline CDR1 is SGHRS and CDR2 is YFSETQ. V was pared by 2 bases and J by 3 bases, with 9 bases between. The CDR3 sequence is 15 residues long.

The chain joins TRBV5-1 to TRBJ2-3, with D tentatively TRBD1 (6 bases). V was clipped by 6 bases and J by 3 bases, with 14 bases between them. The CDR3 runs 14 residues. Germline values: CDR1 SGHRS, CDR2 YFSETQ. CDR3 in DNA: TGCGCCAGCACTCCCAGGGGAAGGACAGATACGCAGTATTTT. Protein product: CASTPRGRTDTQYF.